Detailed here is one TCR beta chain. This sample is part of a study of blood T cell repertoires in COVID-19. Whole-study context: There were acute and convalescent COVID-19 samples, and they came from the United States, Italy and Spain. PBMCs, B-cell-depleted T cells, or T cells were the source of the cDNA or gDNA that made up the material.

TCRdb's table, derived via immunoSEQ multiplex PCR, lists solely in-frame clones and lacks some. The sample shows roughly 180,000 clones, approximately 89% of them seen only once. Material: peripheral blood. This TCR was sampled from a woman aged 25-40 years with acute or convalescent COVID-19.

The CDR3 coding sequence is TGTGCCAGCAGCCAAGTCTACCACGAGCAGTACTTC. This translates into CASSQVYHEQYF. This chain links TRBV3-1 (or the pseudogene TRBV3-2) with TRBJ2-7; the D is unclear. The ends were cut back, 1 base at V and 5 bases at J, with 6 bases in the middle. The CDR3 covers 12 residues. Germline loops: CDR1 LGHDT, CDR2 YNNKEL (reference sequence).